Listed below are T cell receptor beta chains from one sample, sequenced in a study of a mutant IDH1 vaccine in newly diagnosed glioma. Produced via immunoSEQ multiplex PCR; TCRdb's table is partial and in-frame only. This sample carries tens of thousands of clones, approximately 90% of them seen once, and the ten largest clones take over 9%. Material: PBMCs, obtained from a glioma patient treated with radiotherapy, temozolomide or both. These receptors were collected from a man aged 25-45 years with glioma. The conserved cysteine and the conserved F or W are not part of the CDR3 here. Each record gives: D gene, V gene, J gene, CDR3 protein. D genes are given only for firm matches.

TRBD1	TRBV27	TRBJ1-3	ASSRYTGAGWGNTIY
TRBD1	TRBV5-1	TRBJ2-7	ASSFVGTGGYEQY
.	TRBV7-9	TRBJ1-2	ASSAKGAGNYGYT
.	TRBV18	TRBJ2-1	ASSPGTKRNEQF
.	TRBV5-1	TRBJ2-2	ASSLTNTGELF
.	TRBV29-1	TRBJ1-2	TVSERDLGYT
.	TRBV21-1	TRBJ2-1	ASSNRTSGRIYNEQF
.	TRBV29-1	TRBJ1-4	SVTGTLGEKLF
TRBD2	TRBV5-1	TRBJ2-1	ASSLMLAGDPEQF
.	TRBV30	TRBJ2-5	AWIGVETQY
TRBD1	TRBV5-1	TRBJ1-1	ASLGTGNTEAF
TRBD2	TRBV5-1	TRBJ2-1	ASSLGGTSGNHEQF
.	TRBV6-1	TRBJ2-3	ASSQTDTQY
TRBD1	TRBV4-2	TRBJ1-4	ASSRQSHLQGEWEKLF
.	TRBV19	TRBJ2-3	ASSIGPTDTQY
.	TRBV18	TRBJ1-2	ASSQGEGYT
.	TRBV18	TRBJ2-3	ASSPLPPGTRADTQY
.	TRBV6-6	TRBJ2-1	ASRDEGFSYNEQF
.	TRBV7-8	TRBJ1-3	ASSLTGPGNTIY
TRBD2	TRBV29-1	TRBJ2-1	SVDSGRPLGGEQF
.	TRBV5-1	TRBJ2-3	ASSSTGGITDTQY
.	TRBV19	TRBJ1-5	ASSIDRLLNQPQH
.	TRBV5-1	TRBJ2-1	ASSSRGNEQF
TRBD2	TRBV19	TRBJ2-3	ASSPGTSGRAPVTQY
TRBD1	TRBV27	TRBJ2-7	ASSLRGLVNEQY
.	TRBV25-1	TRBJ1-1	ASSEGLNTEAF
.	TRBV2	TRBJ2-1	ASWYGSLSYNEQF